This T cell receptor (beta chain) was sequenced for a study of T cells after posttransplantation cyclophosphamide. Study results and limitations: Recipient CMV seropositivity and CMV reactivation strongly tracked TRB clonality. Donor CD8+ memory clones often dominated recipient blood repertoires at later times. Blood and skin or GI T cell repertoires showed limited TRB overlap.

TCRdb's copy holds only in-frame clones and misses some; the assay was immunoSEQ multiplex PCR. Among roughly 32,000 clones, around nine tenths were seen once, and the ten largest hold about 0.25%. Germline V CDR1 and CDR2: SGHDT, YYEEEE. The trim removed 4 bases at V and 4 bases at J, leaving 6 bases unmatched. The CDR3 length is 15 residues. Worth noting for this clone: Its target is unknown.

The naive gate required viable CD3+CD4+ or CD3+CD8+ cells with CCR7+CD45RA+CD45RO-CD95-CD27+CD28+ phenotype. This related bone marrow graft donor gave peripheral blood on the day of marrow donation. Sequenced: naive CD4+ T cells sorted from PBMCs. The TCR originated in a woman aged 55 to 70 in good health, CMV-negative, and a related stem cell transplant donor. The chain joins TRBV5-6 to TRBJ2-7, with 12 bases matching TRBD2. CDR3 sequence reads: CASSRLAGGGYEQYF. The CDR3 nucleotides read TGTGCCAGCAGCCGCCTAGCGGGAGGGGGGTACGAGCAGTACTTC. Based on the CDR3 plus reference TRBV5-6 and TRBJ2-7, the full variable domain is DAGVTQSPTHLIKTRGQQVTLRCSPKSGHDTVSWYQQALGQGPQFIFQYYEEEERQRGNFPDRFSGHQFPNYSSELNVNALLLGDSALYLCASSRLAGGGYEQYFGPGTRLTVT.